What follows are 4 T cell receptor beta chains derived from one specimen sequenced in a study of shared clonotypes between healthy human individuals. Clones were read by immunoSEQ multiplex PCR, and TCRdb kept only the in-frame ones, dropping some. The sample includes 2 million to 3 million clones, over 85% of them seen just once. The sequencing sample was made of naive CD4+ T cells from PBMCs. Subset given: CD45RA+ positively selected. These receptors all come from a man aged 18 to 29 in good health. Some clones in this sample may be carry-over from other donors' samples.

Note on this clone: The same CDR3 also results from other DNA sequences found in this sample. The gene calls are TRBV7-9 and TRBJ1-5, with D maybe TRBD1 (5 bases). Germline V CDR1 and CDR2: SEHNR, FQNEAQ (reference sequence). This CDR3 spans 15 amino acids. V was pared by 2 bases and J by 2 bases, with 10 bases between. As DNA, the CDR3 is TGTGCCAGCAGCTTATCAGGGAGCGGCAATCAGCCCCAGCATTTT. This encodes CASSLSGSGNQPQHF. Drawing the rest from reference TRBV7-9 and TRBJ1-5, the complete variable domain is DTGVSQNPRHKITKRGQNVTFRCDPISEHNRLYWYRQTLGQGPEFLTYFQNEAQLEKSRLLSDRFSAERPKGSFSTLEIQRTEQGDSAMYLCASSLSGSGNQPQHFGDGTRLSIL.

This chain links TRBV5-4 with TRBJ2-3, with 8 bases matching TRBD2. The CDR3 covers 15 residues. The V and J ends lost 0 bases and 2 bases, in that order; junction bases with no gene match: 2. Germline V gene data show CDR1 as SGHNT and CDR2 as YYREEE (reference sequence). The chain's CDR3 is CASSLDGRATDTQYF. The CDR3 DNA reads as TGTGCCAGCAGCTTGGACGGGAGGGCCACAGATACGCAGTATTTT. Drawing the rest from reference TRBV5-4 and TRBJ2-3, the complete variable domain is ETGVTQSPTHLIKTRGQQVTLRCSSQSGHNTVSWYQQALGQGPQFIFQYYREEENGRGNFPPRFSGLQFPNYSSELNVNALELDDSALYLCASSLDGRATDTQYFGPGTRLTVL.

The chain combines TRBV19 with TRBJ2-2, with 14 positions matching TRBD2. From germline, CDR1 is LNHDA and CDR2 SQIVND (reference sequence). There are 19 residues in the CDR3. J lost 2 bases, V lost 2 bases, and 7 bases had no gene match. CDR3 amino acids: CASSIIGLAGGVNTGELFF. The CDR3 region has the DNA TGTGCCAGTAGTATAATCGGACTAGCGGGAGGAGTTAACACCGGGGAGCTGTTTTTT.

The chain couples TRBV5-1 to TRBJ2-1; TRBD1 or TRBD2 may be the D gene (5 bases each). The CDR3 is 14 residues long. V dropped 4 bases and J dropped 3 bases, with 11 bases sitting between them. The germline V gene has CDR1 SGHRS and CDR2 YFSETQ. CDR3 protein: CASSPGRFYNEQFF. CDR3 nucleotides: TGCGCCAGCAGCCCGGGACGGTTCTACAATGAGCAGTTCTTC.